The subject of this entry is one T cell receptor beta chain. The sample comes from a study of OX40 agonist ivuxolimab in advanced cancers. Across the whole study: Three patients responded partially, comprising one with hepatocellular carcinoma and two with cutaneous melanoma.

The CDR3 has 13 residues. V lost 1 base and J 6 bases, leaving 8 bases between the germline ends. Germline CDR1 SGHRS, CDR2 YFSETQ. Only in-frame clones appear in the TCRdb table, and some are missing; sequencing was by immunoSEQ multiplex PCR. Of roughly 50,000 clones listed, 87% are singletons. The sequence was collected from an adult with an advanced solid tumor such as melanoma, head and neck, liver or kidney cancer. The sequences come from CD4+ or CD8+ T cells sorted from blood, collected in a trial of the OX40 agonist ivuxolimab. The chain carries TRBV5-1 and TRBJ2-1; no definite D call. CDR3 residues: CASSLYTRNEQFF. In DNA, the CDR3 is TGCGCCAGCAGCTTGTACACCCGCAATGAGCAGTTCTTC.